The rows below give T cell receptor beta chains drawn from one sample of a study of glioma-infiltrating T cells. MiXCR, run by TCRdb on the multiplex PCR reads, gives a single entry per CDR3 protein. The data contain 100,000 to 150,000 distinct CDR3 sequences, approximately 24% of them singletons. Sequencing was carried out using glioma tissue, nonneoplastic brain tissue, or PBMCs (not recorded which). Source of these receptors: a human donor with low-grade glioma or glioblastoma, undergoing nonglioma brain surgery, or in good health (not recorded which). CDR3s include the opening cysteine and the closing phenylalanine or tryptophan. The D gene is left open where the match is weak. Not all rows give a size; the values are once, few, many and, for expanded clones, a class.

D gene,V gene,J gene,clone size,CDR3 DNA,CDR3 protein
NA,TRBV19,TRBJ1-2,NA,TGTGCCAGTATTTCTCGGAGGACGACACGAGTCTACACCTTC,CASISRRTTRVYTF
NA,TRBV6-6,TRBJ2-1,NA,TGTGCCAGCAGTTTATTGGGTCGGAATGAGCAGTTCTTC,CASSLLGRNEQFF
TRBD1,TRBV7-2,TRBJ1-2,NA,TGTGCCAGCAGCGCACGAGGACAGGGGGCTGGCTACACCTTC,CASSARGQGAGYTF
NA,TRBV12-3/TRBV12-4,TRBJ1-2,NA,TGTGCCAGCAGTTTAGGGCTGGACAGTTATGGCTACACCTTC,CASSLGLDSYGYTF
NA,TRBV4-1,TRBJ1-2,NA,TGCGCCAGCAGCCAAAGATCCCTCATAACTGGAGCCTATGGCTACACCTTC,CASSQRSLITGAYGYTF
NA,TRBV29-1,TRBJ2-1,NA,TGCAGCGTTGGTTTTTGGGACGGCACTGAGCAGTTCTTC,CSVGFWDGTEQFF
NA,TRBV7-8,TRBJ2-1,NA,TGTGCCAGCAGCTTCTCGACAGGTTATTTATACAATGAGCAGTTCTTC,CASSFSTGYLYNEQFF
TRBD1,TRBV18,TRBJ1-5,NA,TGTGCCAGCTCACCACAGGGGGCAAGTGGCAATCAGCCCCAGCATTTT,CASSPQGASGNQPQHF
TRBD1,TRBV24-1,TRBJ2-3,few,TGTGCCACCAGTGATCAGACAGGGCCAGATACGCAGTATTTT,CATSDQTGPDTQYF
TRBD2,TRBV20-1,TRBJ2-3,many,TGCAGTGCTAGAGGGGGCGGGGGGGCCCGTGGCACAGATACGCAGTATTTT,CSARGGGGARGTDTQYF
TRBD1,TRBV20-1,TRBJ2-3,many,TGCAGTGCAGCCGGGACAGGGGCGGCTGCAGATACGCAGTATTTT,CSAAGTGAAADTQYF
NA,TRBV6-1,TRBJ2-3,many,TGTGCCAGCAAGCCCCTGGGAGGGGACATAAGAGATACGCAGTATTTT,CASKPLGGDIRDTQYF
TRBD1,TRBV2,TRBJ1-2,NA,TGTGCCAGCAGTGCGATGGGACAGTCCTATGGCTACACCTTC,CASSAMGQSYGYTF
NA,TRBV19,TRBJ1-2,few,TGTGCCAGCGCAGGGGTCCACGCTAACTATGGCTACACCTTC,CASAGVHANYGYTF
TRBD1,TRBV12-3/TRBV12-4,TRBJ1-2,NA,TGTGCCAGCAGTTTAGCCGGGACAGAAAACTATGGCTACACCTTC,CASSLAGTENYGYTF
NA,TRBV7-8,TRBJ1-5,NA,TGTGCCAGCAGCTTAGCCAGCTATCAGCCCCAGCATTTT,CASSLASYQPQHF
NA,TRBV2,TRBJ2-3,NA,TGTGCCAGCAGTGAAGATCAGATGGCAGATACGCAGTATTTT,CASSEDQMADTQYF
TRBD2,TRBV6-2/TRBV6-3,TRBJ2-3,NA,TGTGCCAGCAGTTACACCCGGCCCAGAGCGGGCGGGGGAACGGATACGCAGTATTTT,CASSYTRPRAGGGTDTQYF
TRBD2,TRBV20-1,TRBJ2-3,few,TGCAGTGCCCCCAGGGGACTAGCGATGGGAGATACGCAGTATTTT,CSAPRGLAMGDTQYF
NA,TRBV7-9,TRBJ2-5,NA,TGTGCCAGCAGCTTCTACGGGTCGGAGGGGGCCCAGTACTTC,CASSFYGSEGAQYF
TRBD1,TRBV11-2,TRBJ1-5,NA,TGTGCCAGCAGCCGGGACAGGGGTCAGCCCCAGCATTTT,CASSRDRGQPQHF
NA,TRBV5-1,TRBJ2-5,NA,TGCGCCAGCAGCTTGACCGGGCGGTTGTTTCAAGAGACCCAGTACTTC,CASSLTGRLFQETQYF